Included here is one T cell receptor beta chain sequence, with context. The sample comes from a study of blood T cells in healthy people across ages. With a J-beta primer mix and a sample-barcoded 5' primer, a second PCR ran roughly 7 to 11 cycles. TCRdb re-analysed the 5' RACE reads in MiXCR, keeping a single row per CDR3 protein. The sample includes over 1,500,000 distinct CDR3 sequences, roughly 52% of them seen just once. The CDR3 is 15 amino acids. Germline V gene lookup returns CDR1 SGHTA and CDR2 FQGNSA. The V gene end was trimmed by 4 bases and the J gene end by 5 bases; junction bases not matched to a gene: 8.

Sequencing was carried out using blood. This receptor was taken from a woman aged 40 to 50 in good health. The rearrangement joins TRBV7-2 to TRBJ1-5; TRBD1 matches at 7 bases. The CDR3 sequence is CASSSRQGRDQPQHF. DNA of the CDR3: TGTGCCAGCAGCTCTCGACAGGGAAGGGATCAGCCCCAGCATTTT.